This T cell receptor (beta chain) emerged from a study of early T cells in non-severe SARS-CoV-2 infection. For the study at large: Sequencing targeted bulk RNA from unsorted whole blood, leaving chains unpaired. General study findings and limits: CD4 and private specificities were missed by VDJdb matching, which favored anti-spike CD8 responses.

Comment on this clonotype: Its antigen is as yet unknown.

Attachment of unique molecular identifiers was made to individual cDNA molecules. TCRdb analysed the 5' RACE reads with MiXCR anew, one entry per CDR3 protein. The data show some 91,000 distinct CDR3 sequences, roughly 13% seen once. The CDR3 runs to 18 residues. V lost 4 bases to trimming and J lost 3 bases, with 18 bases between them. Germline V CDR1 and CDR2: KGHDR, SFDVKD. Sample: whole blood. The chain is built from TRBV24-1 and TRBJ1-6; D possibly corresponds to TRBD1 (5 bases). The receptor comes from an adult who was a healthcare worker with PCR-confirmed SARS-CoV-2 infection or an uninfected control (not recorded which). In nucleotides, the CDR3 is TGTGCCACCAGTGACCCCGTGGGGGGTGATTGCTATAATTCACCCCTCCACTTT. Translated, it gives CATSDPVGGDCYNSPLHF.